One and the same sample provided the 18 T cell receptor beta chains below, sequenced in a study of T cells expressing NK-cell markers. Reanalyzing the 5' RACE reads, TCRdb keeps one entry per CDR3 protein, without DNA. The table lists roughly 390,000 distinct CDR3 sequences. The sequencing sample was made of blood T cells: a sorted CD56 or NKG2C T cell subset, CD4+ or CD8+ T cells, or bulk PBMC T cells (not recorded which). The receptors here all came from a woman aged 45-65 years in good health.

The rearrangement links TRBV27 to TRBJ2-2; absent DNA, TCRdb's TRBD1 call cannot be checked. CDR1 is MNHEY and CDR2 is SMNVEV in the germline V gene (reference sequence). The CDR3 contains 14 residues. This chain's CDR3 is CASSPSRDTGELFF.

V is TRBV7-9 and J is TRBJ2-7; TCRdb picks TRBD1, but there is no DNA to check that call. CDR1 is SEHNR, CDR2 FQNEAQ, per germline (reference sequence). CDR3 size: 12 residues. Here the CDR3 reads CASSRDQGLQYF.

V and J are TRBV6-6 and TRBJ1-4; absent DNA, TCRdb's TRBD1 call cannot be checked. CDR1 MNHNY and CDR2 SVGAGI come from the germline V gene (reference sequence). The CDR3 loop spans 15 amino acids. The CDR3 protein is CASNTPGQLNEKLFF.

This chain joins TRBV11-2 and TRBJ2-7. The CDR3 spans 14 residues. Germline V gives CDR1 SGHAT, CDR2 FQNNGV. CDR3 loop: CASSFWRDLFEQYF.

The rearrangement joins TRBV12-3 or TRBV12-4 to TRBJ2-3; TCRdb's D call, TRBD1, is unchecked because there is no DNA. The CDR3 is 13 amino acids. CDR3: CASSFGGADTQYF.

The V and J genes are TRBV4-1 and TRBJ2-2; TCRdb gives TRBD1 as the D gene, but with no DNA this cannot be confirmed. The CDR3 is 17 amino acids. The germline CDR1 and CDR2 sequences are MGHRA and YSYEKL. CDR3 amino acids: CASSQVGQFRGTGELFF.

V and J are TRBV18 and TRBJ1-1. Germline lookup yields CDR1 KGHSH and CDR2 LQKENI. This CDR3 has 13 amino acids. Here the CDR3 reads CASPLKVGTEAFF.

The chain employs TRBV3-1 and TRBJ2-5; as DNA is missing, the TRBD1 call by TCRdb cannot be tested. The CDR3 is 16 amino acids. Germline V gene sequence: CDR1 LGHDT, CDR2 YNNKEL (reference sequence). The CDR3 is CASSQKGRGLQETQYF.

The chain carries TRBV12-3 or TRBV12-4 and TRBJ2-1; lacking DNA, the TRBD1 call made by TCRdb goes unchecked. CDR3 length: 16 amino acids. The CDR3 protein is CASSLARSGSLNEQFF.

The genes are TRBV20-1 and TRBJ2-1; TCRdb's assignment of TRBD1 cannot be checked, as there is no DNA. The germline gives CDR1 DFQATT, CDR2 SNEGSKA (reference sequence). The CDR3 contains 16 residues. The CDR3: CSARRWAGVGYNEQFF.

The J gene is TRBJ2-1, the V gene TRBV27; with no DNA, the TCRdb D assignment of TRBD2 cannot be verified. Germline CDR1 and CDR2: MNHEY and SMNVEV (reference sequence). The CDR3 spans 17 residues. CDR3 residues: CASSLWGTSGNYNEQFF.

This chain connects TRBV5-6 to TRBJ2-7; TCRdb reports TRBD1, a call that lacks DNA to check it against. Germline V gene sequence: CDR1 SGHDT, CDR2 YYEEEE. The CDR3 length is 13 residues. This CDR3 reads CASSLDRADEQYF.

The chain combines TRBV5-1 with TRBJ1-1. CDR1 and CDR2 (germline): SGHRS, YFSETQ. The CDR3 is 14 amino acids. CDR3 protein: CASSLDSGNTEAFF.

The gene calls are TRBV12-3 or TRBV12-4 and TRBJ2-2; TCRdb returns TRBD2, unconfirmable since there is no DNA. This CDR3 comprises 16 residues. CDR3 sequence reads: CASTTGRAVGTGELFF.

This rearrangement joins TRBV3-1 to TRBJ2-3. Germline lookup yields CDR1 LGHDT and CDR2 YNNKEL (reference sequence). CDR3 length: 13 residues. The chain's CDR3 is CASSQGWGDTQYF.

This chain connects TRBV30 to TRBJ2-1. The CDR3 is 13 residues long. Germline CDR1 and CDR2: GTSNPN and SVGIG (reference sequence). The CDR3 here is CAWSATLYNEQFF.

This CDR3 reads CAIRNTGAYEQYF. The rearrangement uses TRBV10-3 and TRBJ2-7; TCRdb's D call, TRBD1, is unchecked because there is no DNA. The germline CDR1 and CDR2 sequences are ENHRY and SYGVKD. The CDR3 consists of 13 residues.

CDR3 in amino acids: CASSPEKGQFF. The genes are TRBV5-1 and TRBJ2-1. Germline CDR1 SGHRS, CDR2 YFSETQ. The CDR3 spans 11 residues.